A selection of T cell receptor beta chains follows, all from one sample in a study of cytomegalovirus exposure and HLA in healthy donors. The table came from immunoSEQ multiplex PCR; TCRdb's copy has only in-frame clones and leaves some out. Here the sample table reports 200,000 or so clones. The sequenced material came from PBMCs. All receptors derive from a boy younger than 18 in good health and CMV-seronegative. Each CDR3 is given with its conserved first and last residue. Fields, in order: J gene, V gene, D gene, CDR3 DNA, CDR3 protein. D genes are given only for firm matches.

>TRBJ2-7|TRBV6-1|.
TGTGCCAGCAGGACCGACAGGGGAGGGACCTACGAGCAGTACTTC
CASRTDRGGTYEQYF
>TRBJ2-7|TRBV19|.
TGTGCCAGTAGTATTGTTGCGGGGACGGGCCACTACGAGCAGTACTTC
CASSIVAGTGHYEQYF
>TRBJ2-7|TRBV7-9|.
TGTGCCAGCAGCCAACAGGGAGACGAGCAGTACTTC
CASSQQGDEQYF
>TRBJ1-5|TRBV30|TRBD1
TGTGCCTGGGGGGACAGGGATCAGCCCCAGCATTTT
CAWGDRDQPQHF
>TRBJ1-2|TRBV18|.
TGTGCCAGCTCCCAGGGAGGGGACTATGGCTACACCTTC
CASSQGGDYGYTF
>TRBJ2-5|TRBV29-1|.
TGCAGCGTTCGCAGGGGTTCCGAGACCCAGTACTTC
CSVRRGSETQYF
>TRBJ1-3|TRBV5-8|TRBD1
TGTGCCAGCAGCTTAGGAACAGGGGTGGACACCATATATTTT
CASSLGTGVDTIYF
>TRBJ1-5|TRBV30|.
TGTGCCTGGAGTGTAGGACAGAGGCAGCCCCAGCATTTT
CAWSVGQRQPQHF
>TRBJ1-1|TRBV6-5|.
TGTGCCAGCAGTCTAGGGAGGGGAACTGAAGCTTTCTTT
CASSLGRGTEAFF
>TRBJ2-2|TRBV5-4|TRBD2
TGTGCCAGCAGTTCTGGGACTAGTGGGACCGGGGAGCTGTTTTTT
CASSSGTSGTGELFF
>TRBJ1-1|TRBV7-6|TRBD1
TGTGCCAGCAGCTTAGGGGTCTCAGGGGGCCACACTGAAGCTTTCTTT
CASSLGVSGGHTEAFF
>TRBJ2-7|TRBV7-8|TRBD2
TGTGCCAGCAGCCCAAGGACTAGCGGGGGGTTCTACGAGCAGTACTTC
CASSPRTSGGFYEQYF
>TRBJ1-2|TRBV29-1|.
TGCAGCGTTACGACAGCTTTTAACTATGGCTACACCTTC
CSVTTAFNYGYTF
>TRBJ1-5|TRBV7-8|.
TGTGCCAGCAGCTTGAGGGTTAATAGGCAGCCCCAGCATTTT
CASSLRVNRQPQHF
>TRBJ1-1|TRBV6-6|.
TGTGCCAGCAGTTACTCGGCAGGGAACACTGAGGCTTTCTTT
CASSYSAGNTEAFF
>TRBJ2-5|TRBV7-3|.
TGTGCCAGCAGCTTAGGGGCCGGAGGGAAACAAGAGACCCAGTACTTC
CASSLGAGGKQETQYF
>TRBJ1-1|TRBV6-5|.
TGTGCCAGCAGAACCCTCGGGACACCTAACGCTGAAGCTTTCTTT
CASRTLGTPNAEAFF
>TRBJ1-5|TRBV7-2|TRBD1
TGTGCCAGCAGCAACAAGACAGGGGGTGGGAATCAGCCCCAGCATTTT
CASSNKTGGGNQPQHF
>TRBJ2-1|TRBV2|.
TGTGCCAGCCACTTGGCGGGGATCGACAATGAGCAGTTCTTC
CASHLAGIDNEQFF
>TRBJ1-2|TRBV4-1|TRBD1
TGCGCCAGCAGCCAACCGGGACAGGGTCCAGGCTACACCTTC
CASSQPGQGPGYTF
>TRBJ1-5|TRBV30|.
TGTGCCTGGAGGTCAGGGTTAGAAGGGCAGCCCCAGCATTTT
CAWRSGLEGQPQHF
>TRBJ1-1|TRBV11-2|TRBD1
TGTGCCAGCAGCTTAGAAGTGGGTCTAACAGGGGGCTTTAGAAGTACTGAAGCTTTCTTT
CASSLEVGLTGGFRSTEAFF
>TRBJ2-7|TRBV5-4|.
TGTGCCAGCAGCTTGGCAGGGGAAGGTCGCGAGCAGTACTTC
CASSLAGEGREQYF
>TRBJ2-3|TRBV9|.
TGTGCCAGCAGCGTTGTGGAGGGTACGCAGTATTTT
CASSVVEGTQYF
>TRBJ2-1|TRBV11-2|TRBD2
TGTGCCAGCAGCACTCGAGGGACTAGCGGGGACGGCGAGCAGTTCTTC
CASSTRGTSGDGEQFF
>TRBJ1-5|TRBV15|.
TGTGCCACCAGCAGAGTCAGGGGATTTGCGCCCCAGCATTTT
CATSRVRGFAPQHF
>TRBJ1-2|TRBV6-1|.
TGTGCCAGCAGCCCCGCAGGAGGGGACTATGGCTACACCTTC
CASSPAGGDYGYTF
>TRBJ2-5|TRBV9|.
TGTGCCAGCAGCTCCCCCGGTTATAAAGAGACCCAGTACTTC
CASSSPGYKETQYF
>TRBJ1-1|TRBV7-8|.
TGTGCCAGCAGCGCCACCCAGGGGTTCAGGAACACTGAAGCTTTCTTT
CASSATQGFRNTEAFF
>TRBJ2-7|TRBV19|.
TGTGCCAGTAGTATAGGTAACGAGCAGTACTTC
CASSIGNEQYF
>TRBJ2-5|TRBV28|.
TGTGCCAGCAGTTCTTCAGGGTCTGAGACCCAGTACTTC
CASSSSGSETQYF
>TRBJ1-2|TRBV5-1|TRBD1
TGCGCCAGCAGCCCGGACAGGGTTTATGGCTACACCTTC
CASSPDRVYGYTF
>TRBJ1-6|TRBV5-1|TRBD1
TGCGCCAGCAGCCGGGGGGGACAGAGATATTCACCCCTCCACTTT
CASSRGGQRYSPLHF
>TRBJ1-1|TRBV29-1|.
TGCAGCGTAAGAGGTACGGCTGAAGCTTTCTTT
CSVRGTAEAFF
>TRBJ1-5|TRBV6-5|.
TGTGCCAGCAGTTACAGGGGCATTCAGCCCCAGCATTTT
CASSYRGIQPQHF
>TRBJ1-1|TRBV19|TRBD1
TGTGCCAGTACTCGTTTGGACAGGGTCGGAACTGAAGCTTTCTTT
CASTRLDRVGTEAFF
>TRBJ1-2|TRBV18|.
TGTGCCAGCTCACCTTCAGGGAACGACTATGGCTACACCTTC
CASSPSGNDYGYTF
>TRBJ2-2|TRBV4-2|.
TGTGCCAGCAGCCAAGACTCGGGGAGGGGGGGGATCACCGGGGAGCTGTTTTTT
CASSQDSGRGGITGELFF